This T cell receptor (beta chain) was recorded in a study of glioma-infiltrating T cells after dendritic cell vaccination. The V and J ends lost 7 bases and 1 base respectively, with 6 bases between them. Germline CDR1 and CDR2: SGHAT and FQDESV (reference sequence). This CDR3 spans 12 amino acids. The table came from immunoSEQ multiplex PCR; TCRdb's copy has only in-frame clones and leaves some out. Among about 92,000 clones listed, over 75% were seen once. Sequencing was performed on blood, taken before dendritic cell vaccination. This TCR was recovered from a human donor with glioblastoma. V usage is TRBV11-1 and J usage is TRBJ2-3; D call uncertain. CDR3 sequence reads: CASTPGTDTQYF. DNA for the CDR3: TGTGCCAGCACCCCTGGCACAGATACGCAGTATTTT. Based on the CDR3 plus reference TRBV11-1 and TRBJ2-3, the full variable domain is EAEVAQSPRYKITEKSQAVAFWCDPISGHATLYWYRQILGQGPELLVQFQDESVVDDSQLPKDRFSAERLKGVDSTLKIQPAELGDSAMYLCASTPGTDTQYFGPGTRLTVL.